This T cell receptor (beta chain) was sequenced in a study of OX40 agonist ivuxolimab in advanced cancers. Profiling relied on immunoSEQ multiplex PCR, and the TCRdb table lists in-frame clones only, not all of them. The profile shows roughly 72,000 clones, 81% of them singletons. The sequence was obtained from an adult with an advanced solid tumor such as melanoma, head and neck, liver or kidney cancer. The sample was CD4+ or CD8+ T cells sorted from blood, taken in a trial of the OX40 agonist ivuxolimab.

The CDR3 bases are TGTGCCAGCAGTGACCTGACAGGGGCAAACGAGCAGTACTTC. Its translation: CASSDLTGANEQYF. V usage is TRBV25-1 and J usage is TRBJ2-7; 8 bases fit TRBD1. Germline CDR1 is MGHDK and CDR2 is SYGVNS. V was pared by 3 bases and J by 5 bases, with 6 bases of the junction left unmatched. The CDR3 contains 14 residues.